Following are 5 T cell receptor beta chains from one sample sequenced in a study of blood T cell repertoires in COVID-19. The table came from immunoSEQ multiplex PCR; TCRdb's copy has only in-frame clones and leaves some out. The repertoire has roughly 79,000 clones, roughly four fifths of them found once; the top ten carry approximately 7.3%. Sequencing was done on a sample of peripheral blood. The receptors shown here come from a human donor in a cohort sampled during active COVID-19.

This chain's CDR3 is CASSPRPGSYEQYF. The CDR3 DNA follows: TGTGCCAGCAGCCCTCGTCCCGGCTCCTACGAGCAGTACTTC. This sequence joins TRBV3-1 (or the pseudogene TRBV3-2) and TRBJ2-7; D gene ambiguous. Per the germline V gene, CDR1 is LGHDT and CDR2 is YNNKEL (reference sequence). The CDR3 sequence is 14 residues long. V shed 4 bases and J shed 0 bases, with 10 bases lying between them.

V is TRBV7-8 and J is TRBJ1-3, with TRBD1 matching 7 bases. The length of the CDR3 is 15 residues. Germline-derived CDR1 and CDR2 are SGHVS and FQNEAQ. V lost 4 bases to trimming and J lost 0 bases; unmatched junction nucleotides: 3. This CDR3 reads CASSYGTASGNTIYF. The CDR3 DNA reads as TGTGCCAGCAGCTACGGGACAGCCTCTGGAAACACCATATATTTT.

This chain links TRBV9 with TRBJ2-3; D not resolved. CDR3 length equals 15 residues. Germline values: CDR1 SGDLS, CDR2 YYNGEE. Trimming cost V 0 bases and J 0 bases, with 8 bases left between them. This CDR3 reads CASSVGITSTDTQYF. CDR3 bases: TGTGCCAGCAGCGTAGGAATAACTAGCACAGATACGCAGTATTTT.

The gene calls are TRBV6-1 and TRBJ1-4; no definite D call. V shed 2 bases and J shed 0 bases, with 10 bases lying between them. From germline, CDR1 is MNHNS and CDR2 SASEGT. The CDR3 runs 16 residues. The CDR3 sequence is CASSERFGATNEKLFF. The CDR3 DNA sequence: TGTGCCAGCAGTGAAAGGTTCGGGGCAACTAATGAAAAACTGTTTTTT.

The chain uses TRBV6-2 or TRBV6-3 and TRBJ2-7, with a weak D call TRBD2 (5 bases). The CDR3 covers 14 residues. Deletions cut 4 bases from V and 5 bases from J, with 15 bases between. Germline lookup yields CDR1 MNHEY and CDR2 SVGEGT. The CDR3 nucleotides read TGTGCCAGCAGTTCGAGTTTGAGGGTCCACGAGCAGTACTTC. This codes for CASSSSLRVHEQYF.